This T cell receptor beta chain was obtained from a study of T-cell reconstitution after alpha-beta-depleted transplantation in children. This CDR3 is built from 15 residues. CDR1 is SGHTA, CDR2 FQGNSA, per germline. V lost 0 bases to trimming and J lost 12 bases; unmatched junction nucleotides: 10. This clonotype occurred many times. Unique molecular identifiers were incorporated during preparation of the TCRbeta library. MiXCR, run by TCRdb on the PCR reads, gives a single entry per CDR3 protein. The profile shows 6,000 or so distinct CDR3 sequences, roughly 15% of them singletons. The source was PBMCs, collected before TCRalphabeta/CD19-depleted stem cell transplant. The sequence came from a boy aged 5-17 years with acute lymphoblastic leukemia, due to receive a stem cell transplant. The rearrangement joins TRBV7-2 to TRBJ1-4; 7 bases are a match to TRBD1. The chain's CDR3 is CASSLASTGRGELFF. The CDR3 DNA is TGTGCCAGCAGCTTAGCTTCGACAGGGCGAGGGGAACTGTTTTTT.